The clone carrying this T cell receptor beta chain was seen a single time. This CDR3 comprises 12 residues. Germline V lookup: CDR1 KGHDR, CDR2 SFDVKD. Profiling relied on immunoSEQ multiplex PCR, and the TCRdb table lists in-frame clones only, not all of them. The sample holds over 450,000 clones, 70% to 90% seen once. These data are taken from a study of blood T cell repertoires in COVID-19. At the level of the study: Sample material is recorded as cDNA or gDNA derived from T cells, B-cell-depleted T cells, or PBMCs.

The sample comprised peripheral blood. The TCR comes from a woman aged 45-65 years with COVID-19, enrolled during active disease. This chain links TRBV24-1 with TRBJ1-2; 7 bases are shared with TRBD1. The CDR3 DNA sequence: TGTGTCCGGGGAAAGGGGGCCTTTGGCTACACCTTC. Its translation: CVRGKGAFGYTF.